The 2 T cell receptor beta chains presented below share a single source sample, sequenced in a study of T-cell reconstitution after alpha-beta-depleted transplantation in children. The library targeted TCRbeta and was prepared with unique molecular identifiers. TCRdb reanalysed the PCR reads using MiXCR and keeps one entry per CDR3 protein. The sample includes about 830,000 distinct CDR3 sequences, roughly 15% seen only once; the top ten take around 5.3%. Sample: PBMCs, mostly from graft donor cells, taken 360 days after TCRalphabeta/CD19-depleted stem cell transplant. The source of these receptors is a male patient aged 5 to 17 who had a stem cell transplant for acute lymphoblastic leukemia, so the T cells may come from the graft donor.

This chain connects TRBV27 to TRBJ2-5; 7 bases map to TRBD1. The CDR3 extends over 16 amino acids. Germline loops: CDR1 MNHEY, CDR2 SMNVEV (reference sequence). Unmatched junction bases numbered 12, after V lost 3 bases and J lost 5 bases. CDR3 region: CASSFLGQTTGETQYF. As DNA, the CDR3 is TGTGCCAGCAGTTTCCTGGGACAGACTACAGGGGAGACCCAGTACTTC.

The genes are TRBV6-5 and TRBJ1-2; D gene unclear. The germline CDR1 and CDR2 sequences are MNHEY and SVGAGI. Trimming removed 5 bases at V and 2 bases at J, with 15 bases between. The CDR3 contains 15 residues. Written as DNA, the CDR3 is TGTGCCAGCAGTACTCGACGCGGATCAAACTATGGCTACACCTTC. Protein product: CASSTRRGSNYGYTF.